This TCR beta chain was identified during a study of T cell repertoires in cytomegalovirus infection. Across the study: Both CMV infection and a matching HLA type were indicated by public TCR beta signatures.

TCRdb recomputed calls from the reads with MiXCR, one row per CDR3 protein. This sample has 65,000 to 90,000 distinct CDR3 sequences, with 3.5% to 4% found just once. This clonotype was observed many times. What it recognizes is unknown. Trimming removed 6 bases from V and 2 bases from J, with 11 bases in between. The CDR3 length is 13 residues. Germline lookup yields CDR1 MDHEN and CDR2 SYDVKM. Broader study findings: Adding up the frequency of public TCR beta families identified people who carried CMV plus the relevant HLA. CMV-specific TCR beta clonotypes restricted by HLA-C dominated the ex vivo response.

The TCR was taken from a human donor in good health (CMV status not recorded). Some clones in this sample may be carry-over from other donors' samples. Specimen: PBMCs. V usage is TRBV28 and J usage is TRBJ2-7; D may be TRBD1 or TRBD2 (5 bases each). The CDR3 loop is CASRGTGTYEQYF. The DNA for the CDR3 is TGTGCCAGCAGAGGGACGGGCACCTACGAGCAGTACTTC. Filled out from reference TRBV28 and TRBJ2-7, the complete variable domain reads DVKVTQSSRYLVKRTGEKVFLECVQDMDHENMFWYRQDPGLGLRLIYFSYDVKMKEKGDIPEGYSVSREKKERFSLILESASTNQTSMYLCASRGTGTYEQYFGPGTRLTVT.